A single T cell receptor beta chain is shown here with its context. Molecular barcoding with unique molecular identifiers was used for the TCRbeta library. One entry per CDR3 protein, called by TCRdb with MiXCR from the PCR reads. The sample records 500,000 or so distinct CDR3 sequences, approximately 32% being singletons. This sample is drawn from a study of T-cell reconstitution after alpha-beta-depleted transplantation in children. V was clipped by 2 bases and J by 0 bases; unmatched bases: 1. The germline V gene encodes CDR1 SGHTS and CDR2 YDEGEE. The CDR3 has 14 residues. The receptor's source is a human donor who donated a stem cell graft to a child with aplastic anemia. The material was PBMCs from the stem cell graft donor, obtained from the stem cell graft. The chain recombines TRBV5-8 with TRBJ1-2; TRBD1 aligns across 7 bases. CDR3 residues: CASSFGQANYGYTF. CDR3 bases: TGTGCCAGCAGCTTTGGACAGGCTAACTATGGCTACACCTTC.